This is a list of T cell receptor beta chains from one sample in a study of blood T cell repertoires in COVID-19. The protocol was immunoSEQ multiplex PCR, while the TCRdb copy is restricted to in-frame clones and leaves out a portion. The repertoire holds some 240,000 clones, with 85% as singletons. The material sequenced was peripheral blood. These receptors all come from a woman in her 70s with COVID-19, enrolled during active disease. Both conserved end residues are part of each CDR3. Each record gives: V gene, D gene, J gene, clone size, CDR3 DNA, CDR3 protein. D genes are given only for firm matches. The size field is filled for only some rows; it gives once, few, many or a size class.

TRBV12-5	TRBD1	TRBJ1-1	-	TGTGCTAGTGGGACCCCCTCGGGACAGGGAAACACTGAAGCTTTCTTT	CASGTPSGQGNTEAFF
TRBV10-2	TRBD2	TRBJ2-7	-	TGCGCCAGCAGTGGACTAGCGGGGTACGAGCAGTACTTC	CASSGLAGYEQYF
TRBV7-2	-	TRBJ1-1	-	TGTGCCAGCAGCTTAGTGCGGGGGGCAGTTGAAGCTTTCTTT	CASSLVRGAVEAFF
TRBV4-1	-	TRBJ1-1	-	TGCGCCAGCAGCCAAAACCCGGAGACGAGCGGGACTGAAGCTTTCTTT	CASSQNPETSGTEAFF
TRBV6-1	-	TRBJ2-1	few	TGTGCCAGCAGTGACTTACGGGGGTCGAGCTCCTACAATGAGCAGTTCTTC	CASSDLRGSSSYNEQFF
TRBV19	TRBD1	TRBJ1-1	-	TGTGCCACCATAAACAGGGGGCATAACGCTGAAGCTTTCTTT	CATINRGHNAEAFF
TRBV2	-	TRBJ2-3	-	TGTGCCAGCAGTGAATCACAGGTCCAGGATACGCAGTATTTT	CASSESQVQDTQYF
TRBV11-2	TRBD2	TRBJ2-1	-	TGTGCCAGCAGCTTAGTAGCGGGATCCCCCTACAATGAGCAGTTCTTC	CASSLVAGSPYNEQFF
TRBV15	-	TRBJ1-3	-	TGTGCCACCACAACAGCTTATGGAAACACCATATATTTT	CATTTAYGNTIYF
TRBV24-1	TRBD2	TRBJ2-3	-	TGTGCCACCAGTGAACTTAGCGGGGGAGCAGATACGCAGTATTTT	CATSELSGGADTQYF
TRBV6-5	-	TRBJ2-2	-	TGTGCCAGCATTTGGACTGAAAACACCGGGGAGCTGTTTTTT	CASIWTENTGELFF
TRBV7-3	TRBD1	TRBJ1-6	-	TGTGCCAGCAGCGCCTCGGGACAGAACAATTCACCCCTCCACTTT	CASSASGQNNSPLHF
TRBV11-2	-	TRBJ2-7	-	TGTGCCAGCAGCGCCGTACGAAAGCGAGGGGAGCAGTACTTC	CASSAVRKRGEQYF
TRBV7-8	-	TRBJ2-2	-	TGTGCCAGCAGCAGCCGACAGGCGACCGGGGAGCTGTTTTTT	CASSSRQATGELFF
TRBV7-9	-	TRBJ2-5	-	TGTGCCAGCAGGCAATCAGGGTACGAGACCCAGTACTTC	CASRQSGYETQYF
TRBV19	-	TRBJ1-1	-	TGTGCCAGTAGTACACAGCTTAACACTGAAGCTTTCTTT	CASSTQLNTEAFF
TRBV7-2	TRBD1	TRBJ1-5	few	TGTGCCAGCAGCAGACAGGGAGGAAGCAATCAGCCCCAGCATTTT	CASSRQGGSNQPQHF
TRBV20-1	-	TRBJ2-2	few	TGCAGTGCTAGTCTACGGGGGGCCCACACCGGGGAGCTGTTTTTT	CSASLRGAHTGELFF
TRBV11-3	TRBD2	TRBJ2-5	-	TGTGCCAGCAGCTTAGATCTAGGGACTAACCAAGAGACCCAGTACTTC	CASSLDLGTNQETQYF
TRBV4-2	TRBD2	TRBJ2-3	few	TGTGCCAGCAGCCAAGATCAAAGCGGGGGGCTCACAGATACGCAGTATTTT	CASSQDQSGGLTDTQYF
TRBV7-7	TRBD2	TRBJ2-5	-	TGTGCTAGCAGCTTGGGTCTAGCGGGTTGGGAGACCCAGTACTTC	CASSLGLAGWETQYF
TRBV19	-	TRBJ2-2	-	TGTGCCAGTAGGGCGGGGGCCGGAACCGGGGAGCTGTTTTTT	CASRAGAGTGELFF
TRBV6-2/TRBV6-3	-	TRBJ2-3	-	TGTGCCAGCAGTTACTCGAGCCTAGTAGATACGCAGTATTTT	CASSYSSLVDTQYF
TRBV27	TRBD1	TRBJ1-1	few	TGTGCCAGCATTCCCCAGGGACAGGGGAACACTGAAGCTTTCTTT	CASIPQGQGNTEAFF
TRBV6-1	-	TRBJ1-2	-	TGTGCCAGCAGTGACCAGGACAGAAATAACTATGGCTACACCTTC	CASSDQDRNNYGYTF
TRBV12-3/TRBV12-4	-	TRBJ1-2	-	TGTGCCAGCAGACCTGACAACTTCTATGGCTACACCTTC	CASRPDNFYGYTF
TRBV19	TRBD1	TRBJ2-7	-	TGTGCCAGTAGTAAGGACAGGGATCGAAGCGAGCAGTACTTC	CASSKDRDRSEQYF
TRBV6-5	TRBD1	TRBJ2-2	-	TGTGCCAGCAGTTCGACAGGGGGCATCACCGGGGAGCTGTTTTTT	CASSSTGGITGELFF
TRBV6-1	-	TRBJ1-2	-	TGTGCCAGCAGTGAAGCAGGGGCGAGGGGCTACACCTTC	CASSEAGARGYTF
TRBV4-1	-	TRBJ2-2	-	TGCGCCAGCAGCCGGGCCAACAGTGGGAACACCGGGGAGCTGTTTTTT	CASSRANSGNTGELFF
TRBV9	TRBD1	TRBJ1-5	-	TGTGCCAGCGGCGTAGGACAGGGGACGGAGCCCCAGCATTTT	CASGVGQGTEPQHF
TRBV2	-	TRBJ2-7	many	TGTGCCAGCAGTGACAGTCCACCCACCTACGAGCAGTACTTC	CASSDSPPTYEQYF
TRBV21-1	-	TRBJ1-5	-	TGTGCCAGCATCCAGGGACGGGGGAGGAATCAGCCCCAGCATTTT	CASIQGRGRNQPQHF
TRBV12-3/TRBV12-4	-	TRBJ1-1	-	TGTGCCAGCAGTTTTGAGCACACTGAAGCTTTCTTT	CASSFEHTEAFF
TRBV11-3	TRBD2	TRBJ2-1	-	TGTGCCAGCAGCTCGACTAGCGGGACCTACAATGAGCAGTTCTTC	CASSSTSGTYNEQFF
TRBV18	-	TRBJ1-3	once	TGTGCCAGCTCCCCACTCGACAGTACTGACACCATATATTTT	CASSPLDSTDTIYF
TRBV27	TRBD2	TRBJ2-7	-	TGTGCCAGCAGTTCACTTCTAGCGGGAACCTACGAGCAGTACTTC	CASSSLLAGTYEQYF
TRBV28	-	TRBJ2-1	-	TGTGCCAGCAGCCCAAGCGCTTACAATGAGCAGTTCTTC	CASSPSAYNEQFF
TRBV18	-	TRBJ2-3	-	TGTGCCAGCTCACCACCGAACCGGGCAGATACGCAGTATTTT	CASSPPNRADTQYF
TRBV25-1	-	TRBJ1-5	-	TGTGCCAGCAGTCCCTCGGGGGGTCCTGGCAATCAGCCCCAGCATTTT	CASSPSGGPGNQPQHF
TRBV28	TRBD1	TRBJ1-1	-	TGTGCCAGCAGCCGTCCGGACAGGGTAAACACTGAAGCTTTCTTT	CASSRPDRVNTEAFF
TRBV5-1	-	TRBJ1-4	-	TGCGCCAGCAGCCCTGGGACTGAGGAAAAACTGTTTTTT	CASSPGTEEKLFF
TRBV19	TRBD2	TRBJ2-2	-	TGTGCCAGTAGCCTGGGACTAGCGGAGATCACCGGGGAGCTGTTTTTT	CASSLGLAEITGELFF
TRBV11-3	-	TRBJ1-2	-	TGTGCCAGCAGCCAAACCGGGACTATTTATGGCTACACCTTC	CASSQTGTIYGYTF
TRBV10-3	-	TRBJ1-5	-	TGTGCCATCAGTGACGGTTATAGCAATCAGCCCCAGCATTTT	CAISDGYSNQPQHF
TRBV2	-	TRBJ1-1	-	TGTGCCAGCAGCGGACAAATGAACACTGAAGCTTTCTTT	CASSGQMNTEAFF
TRBV9	-	TRBJ1-2	-	TGTGCCAGCAGCGTAAAGTTTGGGGGCACGAATGGCTACACCTTC	CASSVKFGGTNGYTF
TRBV10-3	-	TRBJ2-5	-	TGTGCCATCAGCACCGGAGATACAAAAGAGACCCAGTACTTC	CAISTGDTKETQYF